The clone carrying this TCR beta chain was seen repeatedly, ten times or more. Its cognate antigen is unknown. CDR3 length: 12 amino acids. The ends were cut back, 3 bases at V and 4 bases at J, with 8 bases in the middle. CDR1 SGHDT and CDR2 YYEEEE come from the germline V gene. The entry originates in a study of T cells after yellow fever vaccination. Study observations and caveats: Boosting was followed by the reappearance of most primary-vaccination clones (just under 98% CD4, more than 70% CD8).

TCRdb re-analysed the 5' RACE reads in MiXCR, keeping a single row per CDR3 protein. Here the sample spans some 300,000 distinct CDR3 sequences, around 10% being singletons. The receptor's source is a man between 18 and 35 years old who received the YFV17D yellow fever vaccine. The sample here was CD4+ T cells sorted from PBMCs, taken 5 days after the yellow fever booster vaccination. The chain couples TRBV5-6 to TRBJ2-7; D is possibly TRBD1 (6 bases). The CDR3 sequence is CASSWGLYEQYF. CDR3 DNA: TGTGCCAGCAGCTGGGGGCTATACGAGCAGTACTTC.